Below, one T cell receptor (beta chain) is given with its context. This sample is part of a study of blood T cell repertoires in COVID-19. Overall study: Sources were T cells, B-cell-depleted T cells, or PBMCs; the material itself was cDNA or gDNA.

Germline assignment: CDR1 SGHKS and CDR2 YYEKEE (reference sequence). V lost 3 bases and J lost 7; bases outside the gene matches: 15. This CDR3 is 19 amino acids long. Original methodology: Quantification of nucleated cells was approximated via reference gene primer amplification. The table came from immunoSEQ multiplex PCR; TCRdb's copy has only in-frame clones and leaves some out. That table furnishes V, J and clone size, whereas the DNA furnished D and trimming. Of around 55,000 clones listed, 90% are singletons. This TCR came from a man aged 40-49 years with acute or convalescent COVID-19. Sequencing was carried out using peripheral blood. The chain couples TRBV5-5 to TRBJ2-1, with 14 bases lining up with TRBD2. The CDR3 loop is CASSSGLGLAGDIGNEQFF. For the CDR3, the DNA is TGTGCCAGCAGCTCGGGCTTGGGACTAGCGGGAGACATAGGTAATGAGCAGTTCTTC.